The clone carrying this T cell receptor beta chain was picked up many times. These data originate in a study of T-cell memory formation after mild COVID-19. TCRdb ran MiXCR on the 5' RACE reads and lists one entry per CDR3 protein. The table lists about 400,000 distinct CDR3 sequences, 20% to 30% of them singletons, with roughly 9.7% in the top ten. With 3 bases removed from V and 0 bases from J, the gap between germline ends came to 21 bases. Germline V CDR1 and CDR2: MNHEY, SMNVEV (reference sequence). The CDR3 runs to 19 residues. This clonotype originated in an adult woman who had mild COVID-19 (a few samples of this study predate the infection). Cell type and time point are not known. The sample comprised PBMCs or a T cell subset sorted from them (not recorded which). The rearrangement links TRBV27 to TRBJ2-1, with D possibly matching TRBD2 (6 bases). CDR3 sequence: CASSFSTSPRLSSYNEQFF. The CDR3 nucleotides are TGTGCCAGCAGTTTCTCGACTAGTCCAAGGCTAAGCTCCTACAATGAGCAGTTCTTC.